This TCR beta chain emerged from a study of technical replicates of blood from a few donors. TCRdb's copy holds only in-frame clones and misses some; the assay was immunoSEQ multiplex PCR. The sample gives more than 60,000 clones, around nine tenths of which show up once; roughly 5% is in the top ten. Input material: PBMCs. The sequence was obtained from a human donor in good health. Some clones in this sample may be carry-over from other donors' samples.

The CDR3: CASSHPREGANVLTF. DNA for the CDR3: TGCGCCAGCAGCCATCCTCGGGAGGGGGCCAACGTCCTGACTTTC. The V call is TRBV4-1, the J call TRBJ2-6; D possibly corresponds to TRBD2 (6 bases). Germline CDR1 reads MGHRA; CDR2 reads YSYEKL. This CDR3 comprises 15 residues. With 3 bases removed from V and 4 bases from J, the gap between germline ends came to 10 bases.